A single sample gave rise to the 32 T cell receptor gamma chains below, sequenced in a study of gamma delta lymphoproliferative disorders and STAT genes. PBMCs from patients and controls supplied the genomic DNA for sequencing. TCRdb fed the multiplex PCR reads to CATT. In the table there are under 5,000 gamma-chain clones, about 6.5% of which are singletons. Material: blood. These receptors originate from a human donor in good health.

V and J are TRGV5 and TRGJ1 or TRGJ2. Assignment of the J gene here rests on matching the DNA to germline, because TCRdb gives none. Unmatched junction bases numbered 10, after V lost 3 bases and J lost 11 bases. The CDR3 has 12 residues. CDR1 and CDR2 (germline): VINAFY, YDVSNSKD. CDR3 sequence (DNA): TGTGCCACCTGGGACCGTCGAGGTCAGAAACTCTTT. Its translation is CATWDRRGQKLF.

J is TRGJ1 or TRGJ2 and V is TRGV11. No J gene was available from TCRdb, and it was assigned here by a germline match of the DNA. TRGV11 is labeled an ORF, and its function is uncertain. V dropped 0 bases and J dropped 8; count of bases not matched to a gene: 7. This CDR3 has 14 residues. The CDR3 region has the DNA TGTGCCTGCTGGATTAGGCACGGTGTTGATAAGAAACTCTTT. This translates into CACWIRHGVDKKLF.

This clone rates as medium-sized. Other DNA sequences within the sample encode an identical CDR3. V gene TRGV2 combines with J gene TRGJ1 or TRGJ2. Since TCRdb gives no J gene, matching the DNA to germline was used here to assign it. Germline V gene lookup returns CDR1 EGSNGY and CDR2 YDSYNSKV. J gave up 7 bases and V 0 bases, and 3 bases lay outside the gene matches. This CDR3 has 12 residues. This chain's CDR3 is CATWDGHYKKLF. CDR3 DNA sequence: TGTGCCACCTGGGACGGGCACTATAAGAAACTCTTT.

V and J are TRGV4 and TRGJ1 or TRGJ2. TCRdb leaves out the J gene; it was filled in here by matching the DNA to germline. After removal of 8 bases from V and 2 bases from J, the junction contained 3 bases not matched to a gene. CDR3 length: 11 residues. The germline gives CDR1 EGSTGY, CDR2 YDSYTSSV. The CDR3 nucleotides are TGTGCCACCTCTGATTATTATAAGAAACTCTTT. Amino acid sequence: CATSDYYKKLF.

This clone was observed at least ten times. V gene TRGV2 combines with J gene TRGJ1 or TRGJ2. Germline matching of the DNA provided the J gene here, since TCRdb leaves it blank. Germline CDR1 EGSNGY, CDR2 YDSYNSKV. With V trimmed by 3 bases and J by 1 base, 9 bases remained unmatched. The CDR3 totals 15 residues. CDR3: CATWDRIPNYYKKLF. In nucleotides, the CDR3 is TGTGCCACCTGGGACCGAATCCCAAATTATTATAAGAAACTCTTT.

In this sample, this clone turned up many times. The chain recombines TRGV8 with TRGJ1 or TRGJ2. Since TCRdb gives no J gene, matching the DNA to germline was used here to assign it. Germline V gene data show CDR1 as VENAVY and CDR2 as YDSYNSRV. V trimming: 2 bases; J trimming: 3 bases; junction bases outside the gene matches: 10. This CDR3 region has 15 residues. CDR3 bases: TGTGCCACCTGGGATATCCCCTCCCTTTATTATAAGAAACTCTTT. This sequence encodes CATWDIPSLYYKKLF.

There are a few counts of this clone. The CDR3 DNA reads as TGTGCCTTGTGGGAGGTTCAATCGAATTATTATAAGAAACTCTTT. Translated, it gives CALWEVQSNYYKKLF. The V gene is TRGV9, the J gene TRGJ1 or TRGJ2. No J gene was available from TCRdb, and it was assigned here by a germline match of the DNA. Trimming cost V 1 base and J 0 bases; bases outside gene matches: 6. This CDR3 contains 15 residues. Per the germline V gene, CDR1 is GITISATS and CDR2 is ISYDGTV (reference sequence).

In its sample, this clone ranks as medium-sized. V usage is TRGV2 and J usage is TRGJP2. The J gene, left out of TCRdb, was set here by checking the DNA against germline. V lost 0 bases, J lost 6 bases, and 19 bases stayed unmatched. The CDR3 totals 19 residues. Germline values: CDR1 EGSNGY, CDR2 YDSYNSKV. In DNA form, the CDR3 reads TGTGCCACCTGGGACGGGCCGGATGCCCCCCGTCGCGGTGATTGGATCAAGACGTTT. This encodes CATWDGPDAPRRGDWIKTF.

This clone was seen ten or more times. V gene TRGV11 combines with J gene TRGJ1 or TRGJ2. The J gene is absent in TCRdb and was assigned here via DNA matching to germline. TRGV11 is marked as an open reading frame, function uncertain. The CDR3 is made up of 14 amino acids. V shed 8 bases, J shed 1 base, and the junction held 8 bases outside the gene matches. CDR3: CACWTKINYYKKLF. Written as DNA, the CDR3 is TGTGCCTGCTGGACGAAGATTAATTATTATAAGAAACTCTTT.

This clone has a count of ten or more. The chain couples TRGV8 to TRGJ1 or TRGJ2. The J gene is absent in TCRdb and was assigned here via DNA matching to germline. With 2 bases clipped from V and 12 bases from J, the junction kept 7 bases outside the gene matches. This CDR3 comprises 11 residues. From germline, CDR1 is VENAVY and CDR2 YDSYNSRV. The CDR3 reads CATWDKQGKLF. In nucleotides, the CDR3 is TGTGCCACCTGGGATAAACAGGGGAAACTCTTT.

This clone was recorded many times. The CDR3 region has the DNA TGTGCCACCTGGGATCACCTCTATTATAAGAAACTCTTT. As protein: CATWDHLYYKKLF. This sequence joins TRGV8 and TRGJ1 or TRGJ2. The J gene, left out of TCRdb, was set here by checking the DNA against germline. The junction had 6 bases not matched to a gene; V was cut back by 3 bases and J by 4 bases. There are 13 residues in the CDR3. Germline lookup yields CDR1 VENAVY and CDR2 YDSYNSRV.

This clone appeared many times. Other DNA sequences in this specimen translate into the identical CDR3. The chain links TRGV8 to TRGJ1 or TRGJ2. Assignment of the J gene here rests on matching the DNA to germline, because TCRdb gives none. The CDR3 totals 14 residues. The trim removed 0 bases at V and 4 bases at J, leaving 6 bases unmatched. Per germline, CDR1 VENAVY and CDR2 YDSYNSRV. CDR3 sequence: CATWDRRGYYKKLF. Here the CDR3 DNA reads TGTGCCACCTGGGATAGGAGGGGATATTATAAGAAACTCTTT.

This clone turned up a few times. The chain uses TRGV8 and TRGJ1 or TRGJ2. The J gene was not available in TCRdb and was assigned here by matching the DNA to germline segments. Germline loops: CDR1 VENAVY, CDR2 YDSYNSRV. Trimming took 2 bases from V and 5 from J; bases not matched to a gene: 6. CDR3 size: 13 residues. The CDR3 sequence is CATWDIPDYKKLF. The CDR3 DNA reads TGTGCCACCTGGGATATTCCGGATTATAAGAAACTCTTT.

This clone has ten or more counts. This chain joins TRGV9 and TRGJ1 or TRGJ2. TCRdb is silent on the J gene; assignment here came from matching the DNA to germline. Trimming at V came to 3 bases and at J to 7 bases, leaving 9 bases not matched to a gene. The CDR3 extends over 13 amino acids. The germline V gene has CDR1 GITISATS and CDR2 ISYDGTV (reference sequence). The CDR3: CALWEPQRYKKLF. CDR3 DNA sequence: TGTGCCTTGTGGGAGCCGCAGAGGTATAAGAAACTCTTT.

This clone has at least ten counts. The CDR3 region is CATWDERKKLF. CDR3 nucleotide sequence: TGTGCCACCTGGGACGAAAGGAAGAAACTCTTT. The V and J genes are TRGV5 and TRGJ1 or TRGJ2. Assignment of the J gene here rests on matching the DNA to germline, because TCRdb gives none. The V gene's germline CDR1 is VINAFY and CDR2 YDVSNSKD. The junction had 6 bases not matched to a gene; V was cut back by 3 bases and J by 10 bases. The CDR3 runs to 11 residues.

This clone was observed a handful of times. The chain employs TRGV10 and TRGJ1 or TRGJ2. The J gene is absent in TCRdb and was assigned here via DNA matching to germline. TRGV10 counts as an open reading frame of uncertain function. V lost 8 bases and J lost 3; bases outside the gene matches: 20. This CDR3 has 17 amino acids. The CDR3 DNA sequence: TGTGCTGCGTGGGATTATTCCCCCCCGAGCGGTTATTATAAGAAACTCTTT. Protein sequence: CAAWDYSPPSGYYKKLF.

By proportion, this clone is medium-sized. Because the CDR3's place on the DNA is in doubt, the DNA is left out and the CDR3 is given as listed by TCRdb. V gene TRGV11 was called; the J gene was not. TRGV11 has ORF status, its function being uncertain. The length of the CDR3 is 16 amino acids, counting both ends. This CDR3 is CTTVPAGLGTSAKKLF.

This clone is termed medium-sized. The chain couples TRGV4 to TRGJ1 or TRGJ2. TCRdb leaves out the J gene; it was filled in here by matching the DNA to germline. The CDR3 is 13 residues long. Per germline, CDR1 EGSTGY and CDR2 YDSYTSSV. Losses at the gene ends were 6 bases for V and 4 bases for J; bases not matched to a gene: 9. CDR3 protein: CATWPQGYYKKLF. The CDR3 DNA sequence: TGTGCCACCTGGCCCCAGGGGTATTATAAGAAACTCTTT.

This clone is medium-sized within its sample. This chain uses TRGV8 with TRGJP2. As TCRdb names no J gene, one was assigned here on the basis of a DNA match to germline. The CDR3 extends over 15 amino acids. Looked up from germline, CDR1 is VENAVY and CDR2 is YDSYNSRV. The trim removed 5 bases at V and 0 bases at J, leaving 6 bases unmatched. CDR3 in amino acids: CATWALYSSDWIKTF. DNA of the CDR3: TGTGCCACCTGGGCCTTATATAGTAGTGATTGGATCAAGACGTTT.

The table lists this clone with a few counts. V usage is TRGV8 and J usage is TRGJP2. The J gene, not given by TCRdb, was assigned here from a germline match of the nucleotide sequence. The germline V gene encodes CDR1 VENAVY and CDR2 YDSYNSRV. The trim removed 5 bases at V and 5 bases at J, leaving 2 bases unmatched. This CDR3 is 12 amino acids long. The CDR3 loop reads CATWGSDWIKTF. Written as DNA, the CDR3 is TGTGCCACCTGGGGAAGTGATTGGATCAAGACGTTT.

This clone rates as medium-sized (0.01 to 0.1%). The chain employs TRGV8 and TRGJ1 or TRGJ2. TCRdb offers no J gene call, so here the DNA was matched to germline to obtain one. V gave up 8 bases and J gave up 8 bases; unmatched junction bases: 12. The length of the CDR3 is 12 residues. CDR1 is VENAVY, CDR2 YDSYNSRV, per germline. The CDR3 loop is CATSAIGNKKLF. DNA for the CDR3: TGTGCCACCTCGGCCATTGGGAATAAGAAACTCTTT.

This clone counts as medium-sized (0.01 to 0.1%). Within the sample, other DNA sequences also encode this same CDR3. J is TRGJ1 or TRGJ2 and V is TRGV8. TCRdb supplies no J gene; here it was assigned by aligning the nucleotide sequence to germline. CDR1 is VENAVY and CDR2 is YDSYNSRV in the germline V gene. The ends lost 4 bases at V and 10 bases at J; junction bases unmatched: 7. This CDR3 is built from 11 residues. The CDR3 spells CATWDPYKKLF. CDR3 DNA sequence: TGTGCCACCTGGGACCCCTACAAGAAACTCTTT.

As for this clone: The limits of the CDR3 on the DNA are not certain, so only TCRdb's listed CDR3 is given. No call exists for the J gene, whereas the V gene is TRGV10. TRGV10 counts as an open reading frame of uncertain function. Counting both end residues, the CDR3 totals 19 amino acids. CDR3: CAAWDSSVIRNSLAVEQHF.

By proportion, this clone is medium-sized (0.01 to 0.1%). At the DNA level, this CDR3 is encoded by other sequences in the same sample as well. This chain uses TRGV3 with TRGJ1 or TRGJ2. The J gene is not listed in TCRdb, so it was assigned here from a DNA match to germline. Germline loops: CDR1 VTNTFY, CDR2 YDVSTARD (reference sequence). This CDR3 is 12 amino acids long. V lost 0 bases to trimming and J lost 6 bases; unmatched junction nucleotides: 2. CDR3 sequence reads: CATWDRPYKKLF. CDR3 DNA: TGTGCCACCTGGGACAGGCCTTATAAGAAACTCTTT.

This clone is labeled medium-sized. The chain employs TRGV4 and TRGJP1. No J segment appears in TCRdb, so it was assigned here by matching the sequence to germline. The CDR3 contains 13 residues. With V trimmed by 2 bases and J by 6 bases, 3 bases remained unmatched. Germline V gene lookup returns CDR1 EGSTGY and CDR2 YDSYTSSV. CDR3 in amino acids: CATWDDSGWFKIF. The CDR3 DNA reads TGTGCCACCTGGGATGATTCTGGTTGGTTCAAGATATTT.

V usage is TRGV10 and J usage is TRGJ1 or TRGJ2. Here the J gene came from matching the DNA to germline, since TCRdb omits it. TRGV10 is recorded as an ORF, its role being uncertain. V was clipped by 8 bases and J by 7 bases; unmatched bases: 21. The length of the CDR3 is 16 residues. CDR3 nucleotide sequence: TGTGCTGCGTGGGATTATAACCCGCGTATTAGATATAAGAAACTCTTT. It is translated as CAAWDYNPRIRYKKLF.

By share, this clone ranks as medium-sized. This chain links TRGV10 with TRGJP1. The J gene, left out of TCRdb, was set here by checking the DNA against germline. TRGV10 is annotated as an ORF whose role is uncertain. CDR3 length: 11 amino acids. The junction had 6 bases not matched to a gene; V was cut back by 12 bases and J by 7 bases. CDR3 sequence reads: CAAFSGWFKIF. DNA for the CDR3: TGTGCTGCCTTTAGTGGTTGGTTCAAGATATTT.

This clone came up many times. The chain recombines TRGV9 with TRGJ1 or TRGJ2. No J gene was available from TCRdb, and it was assigned here by a germline match of the DNA. Germline V CDR1 and CDR2: GITISATS, ISYDGTV (reference sequence). J was trimmed by 0 bases and V by 4 bases; bases with no gene match: 12. This CDR3 has 16 amino acids. This CDR3 is CALWESENSNYYKKLF. CDR3 nucleotides: TGTGCCTTGTGGGAATCCGAAAATTCGAATTATTATAAGAAACTCTTT.

This clone is medium-sized within its sample. The chain combines TRGV8 with TRGJ1 or TRGJ2. TCRdb lists no J gene, so it was determined here by aligning the DNA to germline. Looked up from germline, CDR1 is VENAVY and CDR2 is YDSYNSRV. V dropped 0 bases and J dropped 11; count of bases not matched to a gene: 7. This CDR3 has 12 residues. In DNA, the CDR3 is TGTGCCACCTGGGATAGGCAACGGGAGAAACTCTTT. This codes for CATWDRQREKLF.

By share, this clone ranks as medium-sized (0.01 to 0.1%). The CDR3 region has the DNA TGTGCTGCGTGGGACTACCTTTATTATAAGAAACTCTTT. As protein: CAAWDYLYYKKLF. The chain combines TRGV10 with TRGJ1 or TRGJ2. No J gene was available from TCRdb, and it was assigned here by a germline match of the DNA. TRGV10 belongs to the ORF category, with a function that is uncertain. With 8 bases clipped from V and 3 bases from J, the junction kept 8 bases outside the gene matches. The CDR3 totals 13 residues.

This clone came up once. One base away lies a much larger clone, so this may be a sequencing read error. The limits of the CDR3 on the DNA are not certain, so only TCRdb's listed CDR3 is given. Other DNA variants within this sample encode the same CDR3. The V gene is TRGV11; the J gene was not called. TRGV11 is an open reading frame, and its role is uncertain. The CDR3 spans 23 residues, counting both ends. The CDR3 sequence is CTTVPAGPDSIHRLNTTGWFKIF.

This clone is labeled medium-sized. This chain connects TRGV9 to TRGJP. The J gene, missing from TCRdb, was assigned here through DNA to germline matching. Germline CDR1 and CDR2: GITISATS and ISYDGTV (reference sequence). The V and J ends lost 9 bases and 9 bases, in that order; junction bases with no gene match: 8. There are 14 residues in the CDR3. The CDR3: CALASGLGKKIKVF. In DNA, the CDR3 is TGTGCCTTGGCCTCGGGGTTGGGCAAAAAAATCAAGGTATTT.